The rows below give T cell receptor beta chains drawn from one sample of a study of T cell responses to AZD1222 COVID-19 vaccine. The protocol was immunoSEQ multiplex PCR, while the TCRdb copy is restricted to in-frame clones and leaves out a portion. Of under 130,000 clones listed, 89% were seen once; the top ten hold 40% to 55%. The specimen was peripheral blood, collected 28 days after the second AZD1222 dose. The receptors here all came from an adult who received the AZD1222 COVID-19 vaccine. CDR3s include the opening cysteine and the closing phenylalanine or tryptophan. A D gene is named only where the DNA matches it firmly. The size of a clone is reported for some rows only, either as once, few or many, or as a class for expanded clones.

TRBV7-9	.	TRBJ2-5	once	CASSSTGKETQYF	TGTGCCAGCAGCTCCACAGGGAAAGAGACCCAGTACTTC
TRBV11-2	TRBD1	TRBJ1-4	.	CASSFDRVSGEKLFF	TGTGCCAGCAGCTTCGACAGGGTCTCTGGTGAAAAACTGTTTTTT
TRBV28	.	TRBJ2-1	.	CASSLDSSLLNEQFF	TGTGCCAGCAGTTTAGACAGTTCCTTACTCAATGAGCAGTTCTTC
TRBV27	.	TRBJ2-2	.	CASSLFPGMNTGELFF	TGTGCCAGCAGTTTATTCCCAGGGATGAACACCGGGGAGCTGTTTTTT
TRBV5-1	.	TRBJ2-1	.	CASSLLQGSYNEQFF	TGCGCCAGCAGCCTATTACAAGGTTCCTACAATGAGCAGTTCTTC
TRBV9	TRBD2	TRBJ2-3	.	CASSALPGLAVTSTDTQYF	TGTGCCAGCAGCGCGTTACCGGGACTAGCGGTTACAAGCACAGATACGCAGTATTTT
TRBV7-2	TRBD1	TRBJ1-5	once	CASSLTGSQPQHF	TGTGCCAGCAGCTTGACAGGGTCTCAGCCCCAGCATTTT
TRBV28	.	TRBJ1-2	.	CASRRNYGYTF	TGTGCCAGCCGCCGGAACTACGGCTACACCTTC
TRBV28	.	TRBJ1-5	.	CASGGNNQPQHF	TGTGCCAGCGGGGGCAACAATCAGCCCCAGCATTTT
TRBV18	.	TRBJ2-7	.	CASSPGHNYEQYF	TGTGCCAGCTCACCGGGACATAACTACGAGCAGTACTTC
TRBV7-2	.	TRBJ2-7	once	CASSLGGTYYEQYF	TGTGCCAGCAGCTTAGGAGGGACCTATTACGAGCAGTACTTC
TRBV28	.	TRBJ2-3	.	CASSTTGEGSNTQYF	TGTGCCAGCAGCACGACAGGGGAGGGTTCAAATACGCAGTATTTT